These 7 T cell receptor beta chains were sequenced from one sample in a study of cytomegalovirus exposure and HLA in healthy donors. Produced via immunoSEQ multiplex PCR; TCRdb's table is partial and in-frame only. The sample records some 59,000 clones, around nine tenths being singletons. The sequenced material came from PBMCs. The receptors originated from a woman in her late teens or twenties in good health and CMV-seropositive.

V is TRBV9 and J is TRBJ2-6; D gene ambiguous. Germline V lookup: CDR1 SGDLS, CDR2 YYNGEE. The germline V and J ends were trimmed by 4 bases and 0 bases, with 5 bases remaining between them. The CDR3 loop spans 14 amino acids. The CDR3 nucleotides are TGTGCCAGCAGCTCGTACTCTGGGGCCAACGTCCTGACTTTC. Its protein product is CASSSYSGANVLTF.

This rearrangement joins TRBV28 to TRBJ1-6, with a tentative D call TRBD1 (5 bases). The CDR3 runs to 15 residues. Germline V gene lookup returns CDR1 MDHEN and CDR2 SYDVKM. Trimming left V 2 bases short and J 9 bases short, with 14 bases between. The DNA for the CDR3 is TGTGCCAGCAGTTTACAACCGGGACTAGCTTCACCCCTCCACTTT. Residues: CASSLQPGLASPLHF.

The CDR3 sequence: CASSPSLAGTDTQYF. The CDR3 DNA reads as TGTGCCAGCAGCCCCTCTTTAGCCGGCACAGATACGCAGTATTTT. This rearrangement joins TRBV7-9 to TRBJ2-3; D is ambiguous. This CDR3 has 15 amino acids. V was pared by 5 bases and J by 1 base, with 13 bases between. Germline V gene lookup returns CDR1 SEHNR and CDR2 FQNEAQ (reference sequence).

This chain connects TRBV5-6 to TRBJ2-3, with a weak D call TRBD1 (6 bases). The CDR3 runs 14 residues. CDR1 SGHDT and CDR2 YYEEEE come from the germline V gene. V was shortened by 6 bases and J by 5 bases, with 16 bases between the two germline ends. The CDR3 nucleotides are TGTGCCAGCACCCGTTGGGGGCGTGAAGATACGCAGTATTTT. Residues: CASTRWGREDTQYF.

The genes are TRBV6-5 and TRBJ1-1; D not certain. Germline CDR1 is MNHEY and CDR2 is SVGAGI. The CDR3 contains 14 residues. V dropped 6 bases and J dropped 1 base, with 12 bases sitting between them. Here the CDR3 reads CASRRDLWNTEAFF. CDR3 bases: TGTGCCAGCAGACGGGATCTGTGGAACACTGAAGCTTTCTTT.

The rearrangement joins TRBV9 to TRBJ1-1; possible D gene TRBD1, 5 bases. Germline CDR1 SGDLS, CDR2 YYNGEE. The CDR3 spans 12 residues. V gave up 0 bases and J gave up 10 bases, with 10 bases separating them. The CDR3 loop is CASSVELGVAFF. The DNA of the CDR3 is TGTGCCAGCAGCGTAGAGTTAGGGGTAGCTTTCTTT. Full variable domain (outside the CDR3, taken from reference TRBV9 and TRBJ1-1): DSGVTQTPKHLITATGQRVTLRCSPRSGDLSVYWYQQSLDQGLQFLIQYYNGEERAKGNILERFSAQQFPDLHSELNLSSLELGDSALYFCASSVELGVAFFGQGTRLTVV.

V is TRBV5-4 and J is TRBJ1-1, with D possibly TRBD1 on 5 matching bases. Germline values: CDR1 SGHNT, CDR2 YYREEE (reference sequence). Trimming removed 2 bases from V and 3 bases from J, with 23 bases in between. The CDR3 contains 18 residues. The CDR3 DNA reads as TGTGCCAGCAGCTTAGGGCCTCGACTTGGCAGGGAAGACACTGAAGCTTTCTTT. Its protein product is CASSLGPRLGREDTEAFF.